A single sample gave rise to the 5 T cell receptor beta chains below, sequenced in a study of T cells in Graves' hyperthyroidism and ophthalmopathy (dated by TCRdb to the late 2010s). The method was multiplex PCR. The instrument given in TCRdb is Illumina HiSeq 2000. The TCR beta CDR3 regions were amplified from RNA transcripts. The first round of RT-PCR for the TCR CDR3 was performed with the HTBI primer set and the Qiagen OneStep RT-PCR kit. TCRdb applied fastp at Q25 and MiXCR to the public reads, then kept only in-frame beta chains. Each CDR3 protein gets just one entry, which takes the most common genes and DNA from the rows behind it. The table for this sample lists about 410,000 distinct CDR3 sequences; around 15% of them were counted only once. The biggest ten clones account for around a fifth of the sample. The sequencing sample was made of blood. Receptor source: a woman aged 25 to 39 with Graves' ophthalmopathy.

V is TRBV10-3 and J is TRBJ1-3; D unresolved. The germline V and J ends were trimmed by 3 bases and 0 bases, with 6 bases remaining between them. The CDR3 has 14 amino acids. Germline CDR1 is ENHRY and CDR2 is SYGVKD. The CDR3 DNA follows: TGTGCCATCAGTGACGTCTTCTCTGGAAACACCATATATTTT. Its translation is CAISDVFSGNTIYF.

The V call is TRBV7-8, the J call TRBJ2-1, with TRBD2 matching over 12 bases. V shed 6 bases, J shed 4 bases, and the junction held 7 bases outside the gene matches. This CDR3 contains 16 residues. Germline CDR1 is SGHVS and CDR2 is FQNEAQ. CDR3 in DNA: TGTGCCAGCAGAGATAACCTAGCGGGGGGGTACAATGAGCAGTTCTTC. Its translation: CASRDNLAGGYNEQFF.

The chain couples TRBV6-2 or TRBV6-3 to TRBJ1-3; no firm D call. The CDR3 loop spans 15 amino acids. Deletions cut 2 bases from V and 0 bases from J, with 8 bases between. CDR1 is MNHEY, CDR2 SVGEGT, per germline. CDR3 sequence: CASSYMESSGNTIYF. The CDR3 DNA reads as TGTGCCAGCAGTTACATGGAGAGCTCTGGAAACACCATATATTTT.

The chain uses TRBV7-2 and TRBJ1-2, with D perhaps TRBD1 (6 bases). The V end lost 7 bases, the J end lost 8 bases, and 14 bases lay between the germline ends. The CDR3 is made up of 12 amino acids. CDR1 and CDR2 (germline): SGHTA, FQGNSA. The CDR3 region is CASKTGPGGYTF. The CDR3 region has the DNA TGTGCCAGCAAGACAGGCCCGGGGGGCTACACCTTC.

This clonotype was counted at least ten times. The chain is built from TRBV28 and TRBJ2-5; TRBD2 aligns across 8 bases. The V gene end was trimmed by 5 bases and the J gene end by 0 bases; junction bases not matched to a gene: 5. The CDR3 length is 15 residues. Germline V gives CDR1 MDHEN, CDR2 SYDVKM. The CDR3, as DNA: TGTGCCAGCAGTCGGGGGGGTAGCTACCAAGAGACCCAGTACTTC. Translated, it gives CASSRGGSYQETQYF.